Below are 10 T cell receptor beta chains sequenced from a single sample in a study of T cells after yellow fever vaccination (dated by TCRdb to between 2017 and 2020). Library preparation was by 5' RACE. The sample was run on an Illumina NovaSeq 6000. The public reads were reanalyzed by TCRdb: fastp trimming at Q25, MiXCR alignment, in-frame beta chains only. Merged by CDR3 protein, the rows form single entries marked with the most common genes and DNA. Present in this sample are more than 200,000 distinct CDR3 sequences, about 3.7% of which were seen just once. The ten biggest clones cover over 15% of the sample. What this sample's treatment or condition label stands for: live attenuated yellow fever vaccine strain. The sequencing here drew on PBMCs, taken 15 days after the yellow fever booster vaccination. The receptors were sampled from a young man who received the YFV17D yellow fever vaccine.

This clonotype showed up many times. This chain connects TRBV12-3 or TRBV12-4 to TRBJ2-1; D is unclear. This CDR3 has 13 residues. Trimming stripped 3 bases from V and 7 bases from J, with 10 bases between. The CDR3 DNA follows: TGTGCCAGCAGTTTGATAGGTTGGAATGAGCAGTTCTTC. This codes for CASSLIGWNEQFF.

This clonotype was counted ten times or more. As DNA, the CDR3 is TGTGCCAGCAGTGAATATGGTGGGGGTGGCGAGCAGTACTTC. It is translated as CASSEYGGGGEQYF. This rearrangement joins TRBV25-1 to TRBJ2-7; D possibly uses TRBD1 or TRBD2 (5 bases each). This CDR3 has 14 residues. The germline V gene encodes CDR1 MGHDK and CDR2 SYGVNS. V dropped 0 bases and J dropped 6 bases, with 12 bases sitting between them.

This clonotype was picked up many times. V usage is TRBV7-3 and J usage is TRBJ2-2; D unclear. V gave up 5 bases and J gave up 8 bases, with 9 bases separating them. CDR1 is SGHTA and CDR2 is FQGTGA in the germline V gene. This CDR3 is built from 12 residues. The CDR3 bases are TGTGCCAGCAGCCAAGCTCGAGGGGAGCTGTTTTTT. Translating it yields CASSQARGELFF. The whole variable domain, remainder taken from reference TRBV7-3 and TRBJ2-2, is GAGVSQTPSNKVTEKGKYVELRCDPISGHTALYWYRQSLGQGPEFLIYFQGTGAADDSGLPNDRFFAVRPEGSVSTLKIQRTERGDSAVYLCASSQARGELFFGEGSRLTVL.

This clonotype was counted at least ten times. The rearrangement links TRBV27 to TRBJ2-4; D possibly uses TRBD1 or TRBD2 (5 bases each). Per the germline V gene, CDR1 is MNHEY and CDR2 is SMNVEV (reference sequence). The CDR3 sequence is 17 residues long. The germline V and J ends were trimmed by 3 bases and 0 bases, with 15 bases remaining between them. CDR3 bases: TGTGCCAGCAGTTTTTCCCCGGGGCAACCAGCCAAAAACATTCAGTACTTC. The encoded protein is CASSFSPGQPAKNIQYF.

This clonotype has a count of ten or more. This chain links TRBV5-4 with TRBJ2-7; 10 bases line up with TRBD1. Per germline, CDR1 SGHNT and CDR2 YYREEE (reference sequence). The CDR3 has 15 residues. V trimming: 4 bases; J trimming: 1 base; junction bases outside the gene matches: 5. CDR3 sequence: CASSLDRGLSYEQYF. For the CDR3, the DNA is TGTGCCAGCAGCCTTGACAGGGGGCTTTCCTACGAGCAGTACTTC. Combining the CDR3 with reference TRBV5-4 and TRBJ2-7 gives the whole variable domain ETGVTQSPTHLIKTRGQQVTLRCSSQSGHNTVSWYQQALGQGPQFIFQYYREEENGRGNFPPRFSGLQFPNYSSELNVNALELDDSALYLCASSLDRGLSYEQYFGPGTRLTVT.

At least ten counts were recorded for this clonotype. The V and J genes are TRBV6-2 or TRBV6-3 and TRBJ1-2; D is unclear. V dropped 0 bases and J dropped 5 bases, with 13 bases sitting between them. The germline V gene has CDR1 MNHEY and CDR2 SVGEGT. This CDR3 has 15 amino acids. The CDR3: CASSYSKTLPYGYTF. The CDR3 coding sequence is TGTGCCAGCAGTTACTCGAAAACGCTACCTTATGGCTACACCTTC.

In its sample, this clonotype was seen many times. CDR3 DNA: TGTGCCACCAGTGATTCCCGACAACGGTATGGCTACACCTTC. Translation: CATSDSRQRYGYTF. The chain has TRBV24-1 and TRBJ1-2; no firm D call. Germline V gene data show CDR1 as KGHDR and CDR2 as SFDVKD. V was clipped by 2 bases and J by 5 bases, with 11 bases between them. The CDR3 totals 14 residues.

This clonotype was recorded many times. The chain links TRBV20-1 to TRBJ2-5, with TRBD1 identical over 9 bases. Germline values: CDR1 DFQATT, CDR2 SNEGSKA (reference sequence). Trimming removed 4 bases from V and 5 bases from J; junction bases left unmatched: 14. The CDR3 runs 16 residues. As DNA, the CDR3 is TGCAGTGCTACCAGAGGGTGGGACAGGGCTGTCGAGACCCAGTACTTC. Translation gives CSATRGWDRAVETQYF.

This clonotype has at least ten counts. J is TRBJ2-7 and V is TRBV7-9; maybe TRBD2 (6 bases). The V gene lost 2 bases and the J gene lost 2 bases, with 10 bases spanning the gap. Germline CDR1 and CDR2: SEHNR and FQNEAQ (reference sequence). The CDR3 has 14 residues. DNA of the CDR3: TGTGCCAGCAGCTTAAGGGGACTGGCCTACGAGCAGTACTTC. Translating it yields CASSLRGLAYEQYF.

The rearrangement links TRBV7-2 to TRBJ2-6; TRBD1 aligns across 8 bases. In germline, CDR1 is SGHTA, CDR2 FQGNSA. The junction had 3 bases not matched to a gene; V was cut back by 5 bases and J by 3 bases. The CDR3 extends over 15 amino acids. The CDR3 here is CASSQGAGGANVLTF. As DNA, the CDR3 is TGTGCCAGCAGCCAGGGGGCAGGTGGGGCCAACGTCCTGACTTTC.